Each of the 9 T cell receptor beta chains below was sequenced from the same sample in a study of blood T cell repertoires in COVID-19 (dated by TCRdb to the early 2020s). Receptors were amplified or captured by the immunoSEQ multiplex PCR assay. Not all clones reach the TCRdb copy of this immuneACCESS table, which keeps in-frame sequences only. Checked studies attribute under half of the gap to unresolved V genes and leave the rest unexplained. The sample contains a few hundred thousand clones, just over 85% of them found a single time. Clones ranked in the top ten supply more than 1.5% of the sample. Source material: PBMCs or T cells enriched from blood (not recorded which). These receptors all come from a man aged 40-50 years who had recovered from COVID-19.

This clone was counted a single time. The chain recombines TRBV29-1 with TRBJ1-4; tentatively, D is TRBD1 (6 bases). CDR3 length: 13 residues. Trimming stripped 7 bases from V and 8 bases from J, with 17 bases between. Germline assignment: CDR1 SQVTM and CDR2 ANQGSEA. The CDR3 loop is CSGGGQGGEKLFF. The CDR3 coding sequence is TGCAGCGGGGGGGGCCAGGGAGGAGAAAAACTGTTTTTT.

The chain has TRBV21-1 and TRBJ2-5; TRBD2, as called in the table, went unchecked against the DNA. TRBV21-1 counts as a pseudogene. The CDR3 length is 14 residues. CDR3 region: CASRGTSGEETQYF. The CDR3 nucleotides read TGTGCCAGCAGAGGGACTAGCGGGGAAGAGACCCAGTACTTC.

The genes are TRBV11-3 and TRBJ2-7, with TRBD2 matching over 10 bases. CDR1 is SGHNT, CDR2 YENEEA, per germline. V dropped 5 bases and J dropped 3; count of bases not matched to a gene: 10. The CDR3 consists of 16 residues. The DNA for the CDR3 is TGTGCCAGCAGCACAACCGGGACTAGCGATCGCTACGAGCAGTACTTC. This sequence encodes CASSTTGTSDRYEQYF.

The chain is built from TRBV11-3 and TRBJ2-3; no clear D gene. Germline CDR1 is SGHNT and CDR2 is YENEEA. The CDR3 is 14 amino acids. Trimming left V 5 bases short and J 0 bases short, with 9 bases between. The CDR3 coding sequence is TGTGCCAGCAGCCGGAGTGCTAGCACAGATACGCAGTATTTT. Amino acid sequence: CASSRSASTDTQYF.

The chain links TRBV10-3 to TRBJ2-1, with 8 bases fitting TRBD1. V lost 4 bases to trimming and J lost 7 bases; unmatched junction nucleotides: 3. CDR3 length: 13 amino acids. Germline CDR1 ENHRY, CDR2 SYGVKD. The DNA for the CDR3 is TGTGCCATCAGTGTGACAGGGGAGAATGAGCAGTTCTTC. Amino acids: CAISVTGENEQFF.

V and J are TRBV4-1 and TRBJ2-7; 14 bases map to TRBD2. The CDR3 covers 15 residues. J was trimmed by 5 bases and V by 4 bases; bases with no gene match: 4. From germline, CDR1 is MGHRA and CDR2 YSYEKL. The CDR3 protein is CASSPGTSGGHEQYF. CDR3 in DNA: TGCGCCAGCAGCCCCGGGACTAGCGGGGGCCACGAGCAGTACTTC.

V usage is TRBV27 and J usage is TRBJ1-2; D not resolved. The germline gives CDR1 MNHEY, CDR2 SMNVEV (reference sequence). Trimming took off 4 bases at V and 4 bases at J, with 7 bases between the two ends. The CDR3 is 12 amino acids. CDR3 sequence (DNA): TGTGCCAGCAGTTCGGGGTCCTATGGCTACACCTTC. This encodes CASSSGSYGYTF.

This chain connects TRBV7-2 to TRBJ1-4, with D perhaps matching TRBD1 (6 bases). Germline CDR1 is SGHTA and CDR2 is FQGNSA. This CDR3 spans 15 amino acids. The V end was cut by 6 bases, the J end by 4 bases, with 15 bases between. As DNA, the CDR3 is TGTGCCAGCAGTTTTAGTGGGGGCCTTAATGAAAAACTGTTTTTT. Amino acids: CASSFSGGLNEKLFF.

The chain carries TRBV5-4 and TRBJ2-7; unclear D gene. The CDR3 runs 16 residues. Germline-derived CDR1 and CDR2 are SGHNT and YYREEE (reference sequence). V lost 4 bases and J 0 bases, leaving 17 bases between the germline ends. CDR3 nucleotides: TGTGCCAGCAGCCTGGCCGGATCCCACAGCTCCTACGAGCAGTACTTC. Protein: CASSLAGSHSSYEQYF. The variable domain in full, with the rest retrieved from reference TRBV5-4 and TRBJ2-7, is ETGVTQSPTHLIKTRGQQVTLRCSSQSGHNTVSWYQQALGQGPQFIFQYYREEENGRGNFPPRFSGLQFPNYSSELNVNALELDDSALYLCASSLAGSHSSYEQYFGPGTRLTVT.